The rows below give T cell receptor beta chains drawn from one sample of a study of glioma-infiltrating T cells. TCRdb re-called the multiplex PCR reads with MiXCR, one entry per CDR3 protein. This sample yields approximately 120,000 distinct CDR3 sequences, of which approximately 23% are seen a single time; over 12% belongs to the top ten. The sequencing input was glioma tissue, nonneoplastic brain tissue, or PBMCs (not recorded which). All receptors derive from a human donor with low-grade glioma or glioblastoma, undergoing nonglioma brain surgery, or in good health (not recorded which). The CDR3 runs from the conserved cysteine through the conserved F or W. The D gene is left open where the match is weak. Size values are once, few and many counts, or a class for expanded clones, and some rows have none.

d_call	j_call	clone_size	v_call	cdr3_aa	cdr3_nt
.	TRBJ2-5	.	TRBV10-3	CAISDDQGASMETQYF	TGTGCCATCAGTGACGATCAGGGTGCTAGTATGGAGACCCAGTACTTC
TRBD1	TRBJ1-2	.	TRBV12-3/TRBV12-4	CASSLARDRQNYGYTF	TGTGCCAGCAGTTTGGCTCGGGACAGGCAGAACTATGGCTACACCTTC
.	TRBJ2-2	.	TRBV19	CASSSLRTGELFF	TGTGCCAGTAGTAGCCTCAGGACCGGGGAGCTGTTTTTT
.	TRBJ2-2	many	TRBV7-9	CASSGPGWQGRTGELFF	TGTGCCAGCAGCGGCCCGGGATGGCAGGGTCGCACCGGGGAGCTGTTTTTT
.	TRBJ1-1	few	TRBV12-3/TRBV12-4	CASSLSWGVAFF	TGTGCCAGCAGTTTATCCTGGGGTGTTGCTTTCTTT
.	TRBJ1-3	many	TRBV29-1	CSVEGTSSGNTIYF	TGCAGCGTTGAGGGGACCAGCTCTGGAAACACCATATATTTT
TRBD2	TRBJ2-3	many	TRBV12-3/TRBV12-4	CASSHYGTSGTDTQYF	TGTGCCAGCAGTCATTACGGGACTAGCGGCACAGATACGCAGTATTTT
TRBD1	TRBJ1-3	few	TRBV29-1	CSVEVDREEAGNTIYF	TGCAGCGTTGAGGTGGACAGGGAAGAGGCTGGAAACACCATATATTTT
TRBD2	TRBJ2-7	many	TRBV28	CASCSGSPYEQYF	TGTGCCAGCTGTAGCGGGAGCCCCTACGAGCAGTACTTC
TRBD1	TRBJ2-3	.	TRBV27	CASSLKTGPTDTQYF	TGTGCCAGCAGTTTGAAGACAGGGCCTACAGATACGCAGTATTTT
.	TRBJ2-7	.	TRBV7-2	CASSLISGLTYEQYF	TGTGCCAGCAGCTTAATCTCAGGGTTAACCTACGAGCAGTACTTC
.	TRBJ1-5	many	TRBV19	CASSVKGDGGNQPQHF	TGTGCCAGTAGCGTCAAAGGGGACGGCGGCAATCAGCCCCAGCATTTT
TRBD2	TRBJ2-2	many	TRBV4-1	CASSQGLAPGELFF	TGCGCCAGCAGCCAAGGACTAGCGCCCGGGGAGCTGTTTTTT
TRBD2	TRBJ2-5	few	TRBV5-4	CASSLVSGGRETQYF	TGTGCCAGCAGCTTGGTTAGCGGGGGACGAGAGACCCAGTACTTC
.	TRBJ2-7	many	TRBV4-1	CASSQDGGAAHEQYF	TGCGCCAGCAGCCAAGATGGGGGGGCTGCTCACGAGCAGTACTTC
.	TRBJ2-6	few	TRBV7-9	CASSHQLGSGANVLTF	TGTGCCAGCAGCCACCAATTAGGCTCTGGGGCCAACGTCCTGACTTTC
.	TRBJ2-1	many	TRBV27	CASSFKSTRPNEQFF	TGTGCCAGCAGTTTTAAGTCCACCCGACCGAATGAGCAGTTCTTC
TRBD2	TRBJ2-3	many	TRBV5-4	CASSWAPAGTDTQYF	TGTGCCAGCAGCTGGGCACCAGCGGGAACGGATACGCAGTATTTT
.	TRBJ2-3	many	TRBV7-2	CASSLVVEDTQYF	TGTGCCAGCAGCTTGGTAGTAGAGGATACGCAGTATTTT
.	TRBJ2-7	many	TRBV6-1	CASSQGLRLYEQYF	TGTGCCAGCAGCCAGGGACTTCGCCTCTACGAGCAGTACTTC
.	TRBJ2-2	.	TRBV11-1	CASSLGWATNTGELFF	TGTGCCAGCAGCTTGGGTTGGGCGACGAACACCGGGGAGCTGTTTTTT
.	TRBJ2-7	many	TRBV12-3/TRBV12-4	CASSQLQGHEQYF	TGTGCCAGCAGCCAACTACAGGGCCACGAGCAGTACTTC
.	TRBJ2-3	many	TRBV3-1	CASSHRGGGTDTQYF	TGTGCCAGCAGCCATCGAGGGGGGGGCACAGATACGCAGTATTTT
TRBD2	TRBJ2-5	many	TRBV20-1	CSATALLAGLQETQYF	TGCAGTGCAACCGCCCTACTAGCGGGGCTACAAGAGACCCAGTACTTC
.	TRBJ1-1	.	TRBV3-1	CASSSHGVVDTEAFF	TGTGCCAGCAGCTCACACGGGGTGGTGGACACTGAAGCTTTCTTT